The 20 T cell receptor beta chains below all came from one sample that was sequenced in a study of blood T cell repertoires in COVID-19. This table comes from immunoSEQ multiplex PCR, and its TCRdb copy is limited to in-frame clones, with some not included. The sample lists about 230,000 clones, 70% to 90% occurring once. Sequenced: peripheral blood. The source of these receptors is a man aged 45 to 65 with COVID-19, enrolled during active disease.

The genes are TRBV2 and TRBJ2-1, with 9 bases lining up with TRBD1. V lost 7 bases to trimming and J lost 2 bases; unmatched junction nucleotides: 6. Germline V gene lookup returns CDR1 SNHLY and CDR2 FYNNEI. The CDR3 consists of 15 residues. CDR3 nucleotide sequence: TGTGCCAGCATTCCGGGACAGGGAGCCTACAATGAGCAGTTCTTC. Residues: CASIPGQGAYNEQFF.

The CDR3, as DNA: TGCGCCAGCAGTGAGTCGATATCAGGGGGCATCCGTGGAAACACCATATATTTT. Amino acids: CASSESISGGIRGNTIYF. The rearrangement uses TRBV10-2 and TRBJ1-3; 8 positions match TRBD1. This CDR3 has 18 amino acids. Germline-derived CDR1 and CDR2 are WSHSY and SAAADI. Trimming took 0 bases from V and 3 from J; bases not matched to a gene: 10.

This clone was seen a handful of times. The chain couples TRBV18 to TRBJ1-5, with 8 bases identical to TRBD1. This CDR3 contains 17 residues. Germline CDR1 is KGHSH and CDR2 is LQKENI. V was clipped by 6 bases and J by 4 bases; unmatched bases: 14. The DNA of the CDR3 is TGTGCCAGCTCTCAAAGCCCAGGGGGCCCGGGGAATCAGCCCCAGCATTTT. This codes for CASSQSPGGPGNQPQHF.

V gene TRBV28 combines with J gene TRBJ2-7; 7 nucleotides line up with TRBD2. Germline trimming cut 5 bases from V and 2 bases from J; bases unmatched to any gene: 9. Germline CDR1 and CDR2: MDHEN and SYDVKM. The CDR3 has 15 residues. The CDR3 DNA reads as TGTGCCAGCAGTACCCCCGGGACTACCCCCTACGAGCAGTACTTC. It is translated as CASSTPGTTPYEQYF.

This chain links TRBV18 with TRBJ2-3, with 12 bases aligning to TRBD2. Germline V gene sequence: CDR1 KGHSH, CDR2 LQKENI. This CDR3 has 18 amino acids. V was clipped by 0 bases and J by 0 bases; unmatched bases: 4. CDR3 sequence reads: CASSPPRTSGTSTDTQYF. The CDR3 DNA is TGTGCCAGCTCACCACCAAGGACTAGCGGGACTAGCACAGATACGCAGTATTTT.

V is TRBV11-2 and J is TRBJ2-7; 12 nucleotides line up with TRBD1. This CDR3 is 17 amino acids long. The trim removed 1 base at V and 7 bases at J, leaving 11 bases unmatched. The V gene's germline CDR1 is SGHAT and CDR2 FQNNGV. CDR3 bases: TGTGCCAGCAGCTTAGTAGGGGCGGGACAGGGGGCAAGGGAGCAGTACTTC. Its translation is CASSLVGAGQGAREQYF.

This sequence joins TRBV3-1 (or the pseudogene TRBV3-2) and TRBJ2-7; 9 bases agree with TRBD2. V lost 0 bases, J lost 2 bases, and 2 bases stayed unmatched. Germline V gives CDR1 LGHDT, CDR2 YNNKEL (reference sequence). The CDR3 extends over 15 amino acids. The CDR3 nucleotides read TGTGCCAGCAGCCAAGAGAGCGGGAGGACCTACGAGCAGTACTTC. Its translation: CASSQESGRTYEQYF.

The rearrangement uses TRBV5-1 and TRBJ2-1; weak D call: TRBD2 (6 bases). The V gene's germline CDR1 is SGHRS and CDR2 YFSETQ. This CDR3 comprises 15 residues. The V end was cut by 0 bases, the J end by 4 bases, with 11 bases between. Here the CDR3 DNA reads TGCGCCAGCAGCTTGGCGGGAGCCGTATACAATGAGCAGTTCTTC. It is translated as CASSLAGAVYNEQFF.

This chain links TRBV4-2 with TRBJ2-3, with D possibly matching TRBD2 (6 bases). V was clipped by 1 base and J by 0 bases, with 14 bases between them. CDR3 length: 17 residues. CDR1 and CDR2 (germline): LGHNA, YNFKEQ. CDR3: CASSQGAGLRSTDTQYF. CDR3 coding DNA: TGTGCCAGCAGCCAAGGGGCGGGATTGCGTAGCACAGATACGCAGTATTTT.

CDR3 coding DNA: TGTGCCAGCAGCAGGAGACCTACCGGGACAGGGGGCGTTAGGAACACTGAAGCTTTCTTT. Protein sequence: CASSRRPTGTGGVRNTEAFF. V is TRBV21-1 and J is TRBJ1-1; the table assigns TRBD1, which was not confirmed against the DNA. TRBV21-1 is termed a pseudogene. CDR3 length: 20 residues.

For the CDR3, the DNA is TGTGCTAGTGTCCGGATCGGAGTGACAGATACGCAGTATTTT. This codes for CASVRIGVTDTQYF. This sequence joins TRBV12-5 and TRBJ2-3; the D is unclear. V lost 7 bases and J lost 3, with 14 bases in between. The CDR3 loop spans 14 amino acids. Looked up from germline, CDR1 is LGHNT and CDR2 is FRNRAP. The full variable domain, its missing parts supplied by reference TRBV12-5 and TRBJ2-3, is DARVTQTPRHKVTEMGQEVTMRCQPILGHNTVFWYRQTMMQGLELLAYFRNRAPLDDSGMPKDRFSAEMPDATLATLKIQPSEPRDSAVYFCASVRIGVTDTQYFGPGTRLTVL.

There are a few counts of this clone. Other DNA sequences in the sample encode the same CDR3. The rearrangement uses TRBV9 and TRBJ2-3, with 11 bases fitting TRBD2. Looked up from germline, CDR1 is SGDLS and CDR2 is YYNGEE. The CDR3 consists of 16 residues. The J segment lost 0 bases and the V segment lost 1 base, leaving 1 base of the junction unmatched. CDR3 in amino acids: CASSVSSGGSTDTQYF. In DNA form, the CDR3 reads TGTGCCAGCAGCGTATCTAGCGGGGGGAGCACAGATACGCAGTATTTT.

This clone was counted only a few times. The rearrangement joins TRBV27 to TRBJ1-6; possibly TRBD1 for D (5 bases). CDR3 length: 15 residues. Germline CDR1 is MNHEY and CDR2 is SMNVEV (reference sequence). V gave up 1 base and J gave up 5 bases, with 9 bases separating them. The CDR3 coding sequence is TGTGCCAGCAGTTTATTCACAGGCGATAATTCACCCCTCCACTTT. The encoded protein is CASSLFTGDNSPLHF.

The chain joins TRBV27 to TRBJ1-1; 9 bases are shared with TRBD1. V dropped 5 bases and J dropped 6; count of bases not matched to a gene: 7. The V gene's germline CDR1 is MNHEY and CDR2 SMNVEV (reference sequence). The CDR3 length is 14 residues. CDR3 bases: TGTGCCAGCAGTACCCCACAGGGGGCTCCTGAAGCTTTCTTT. Translation: CASSTPQGAPEAFF.

For this clone: Other nucleotide sequences from this sample produce the same CDR3. The rearrangement links TRBV21-1 to TRBJ1-1; no check of the table's D call, TRBD1, against the DNA was made. TRBV21-1 is labeled a pseudogene. This CDR3 comprises 15 residues. The CDR3 here is CASSPKVRAWTEAFF. The CDR3 DNA reads TGTGCCAGCAGCCCAAAGGTCAGGGCCTGGACTGAAGCTTTCTTT.

This clone was observed a few times. V is TRBV3-1 (or the pseudogene TRBV3-2) and J is TRBJ2-5, with D possibly being TRBD2 (5 bases). The CDR3 extends over 14 amino acids. Deletions cut 4 bases from V and 0 bases from J, with 9 bases between. The germline V gene encodes CDR1 LGHDT and CDR2 YNNKEL (reference sequence). CDR3 nucleotide sequence: TGTGCCAGCAGCCTCGGGGTTAACCAAGAGACCCAGTACTTC. This codes for CASSLGVNQETQYF.

CDR3 DNA sequence: TGTGCCATCAAAAGGACTAGCGGGAGCCACGAGCAGTACTTC. Its protein product is CAIKRTSGSHEQYF. The J gene is TRBJ2-7, the V gene TRBV10-3, with 13 bases lining up with TRBD2. The CDR3 is 14 amino acids. Germline trimming cut 7 bases from V and 5 bases from J; bases unmatched to any gene: 5. The germline CDR1 and CDR2 sequences are ENHRY and SYGVKD.

The V and J genes are TRBV28 and TRBJ2-3; TRBD1 agrees at 8 bases. From germline, CDR1 is MDHEN and CDR2 SYDVKM. V lost 1 base, J lost 2 bases, and 14 bases stayed unmatched. The CDR3 contains 19 residues. CDR3 coding DNA: TGTGCCAGCAGTTTATTTGGGCAGGGGGCGGCCAACCCCACAGATACGCAGTATTTT. Protein: CASSLFGQGAANPTDTQYF.

The genes are TRBV3-1 (or the pseudogene TRBV3-2) and TRBJ1-5, with no clear D. Germline lookup yields CDR1 LGHDT and CDR2 YNNKEL (reference sequence). The V and J ends lost 0 bases and 0 bases respectively, with 9 bases between them. This CDR3 region has 16 residues. CDR3 residues: CASSQEEADSNQPQHF. The CDR3 DNA reads as TGTGCCAGCAGCCAAGAGGAGGCGGATAGCAATCAGCCCCAGCATTTT.

The chain combines TRBV4-2 with TRBJ1-3; TRBD1 agrees at 7 bases. From germline, CDR1 is LGHNA and CDR2 YNFKEQ. With 4 bases clipped from V and 4 bases from J, the junction kept 16 bases outside the gene matches. This CDR3 contains 18 residues. CDR3 sequence reads: CASSRGPSSGTEGNTIYF. The CDR3 DNA follows: TGTGCCAGCAGCCGGGGGCCCTCCTCCGGGACAGAAGGAAACACCATATATTTT.